A selection of T cell receptor beta chains follows, all from one sample in a study of spatial heterogeneity in lung cancer. A single record per CDR3 protein comes from TCRdb applying MiXCR to the 5' RACE reads. The sample shows 11,000 to 15,000 distinct CDR3 sequences, around 4.7% of them seen only once. Specimen: lung tumor tissue, collected at surgery. Source of these receptors: a female donor with early-stage non-small cell lung cancer. The CDR3 runs from the conserved cysteine through the conserved F or W. A D gene is named only where the DNA matches it firmly. Only part of the rows carry a size: once, few, many, or a class if the clone is expanded.

V gene	J gene	D gene	clone size	CDR3 protein	CDR3 DNA
TRBV5-5	TRBJ2-5	NA	many	CASSRGVETQYF	TGTGCCAGCAGCAGGGGGGTAGAGACCCAGTACTTC
TRBV29-1	TRBJ1-1	NA	many	CSVGVPRVLNTEAFF	TGCAGCGTTGGCGTGCCGAGGGTACTGAACACTGAAGCTTTCTTT
TRBV7-9	TRBJ1-1	NA	NA	CASSLVIGGNTEAFF	TGTGCCAGCAGCTTAGTAATAGGCGGGAACACTGAAGCTTTCTTT
TRBV5-5	TRBJ1-1	NA	many	CASSRNPGQRLNTEAFF	TGTGCCAGCAGCCGAAATCCGGGACAAAGGCTGAACACTGAAGCTTTCTTT
TRBV5-6	TRBJ2-1	TRBD2	many	CASSPGLAGSSYNEQFF	TGTGCCAGCAGCCCGGGACTAGCGGGGTCCTCCTACAATGAGCAGTTCTTC
TRBV10-3	TRBJ2-6	TRBD1	many	CAIGQGTANSGANVLTF	TGTGCCATCGGCCAGGGGACAGCGAATTCTGGGGCCAACGTCCTGACTTTC
TRBV7-9	TRBJ2-2	NA	many	CASSPVLRTGELFF	TGTGCCAGCAGCCCGGTCTTGAGGACCGGGGAGCTGTTTTTT
TRBV12-5	TRBJ2-3	TRBD1	few	CASGLVLEGARNTQYF	TGTGCTAGTGGTTTGGTACTTGAGGGGGCGAGAAATACGCAGTATTTT
TRBV10-3	TRBJ2-7	NA	medium-sized	CAISEGGFSYEQYF	TGTGCCATCAGTGAGGGGGGCTTCAGCTACGAGCAGTACTTC
TRBV10-2	TRBJ1-1	NA	many	CASSVEEDGEAFF	TGCGCCAGCAGTGTCGAGGAAGATGGTGAAGCTTTCTTT
TRBV7-2	TRBJ2-7	NA	medium-sized	CASSFDGGPFREQYF	TGTGCCAGCAGCTTCGACGGGGGACCGTTTAGGGAGCAGTACTTC
TRBV7-3	TRBJ1-5	NA	many	CASSLSQGQPQHF	TGTGCCAGCAGCTTAAGTCAGGGACAGCCCCAGCATTTT
TRBV4-3	TRBJ1-4	NA	medium-sized	CASSLWGRDTMFF	TGCGCCAGCAGCCTTTGGGGTCGTGACACTATGTTTTTT
TRBV27	TRBJ1-2	TRBD1	many	CASTFISGGSGYTF	TGTGCCAGCACCTTCATCTCAGGGGGATCGGGCTACACCTTC
TRBV3-1	TRBJ1-6	NA	many	CASSRLPTYNSPLHF	TGTGCCAGCAGCCGACTGCCTACCTATAATTCACCCCTCCACTTT
TRBV20-1	TRBJ1-5	TRBD1	many	CSAGTGVNQPQHF	TGCAGTGCCGGGACAGGCGTCAATCAGCCCCAGCATTTT
TRBV6-5	TRBJ1-5	NA	many	CASTDLINQPQHF	TGTGCCAGCACTGACTTAATCAATCAGCCCCAGCATTTT
TRBV18	TRBJ1-1	NA	medium-sized	CASSTGALSGNTEAFF	TGTGCCAGCTCAACAGGTGCCCTTTCGGGGAACACTGAAGCTTTCTTT
TRBV20-1	TRBJ2-7	NA	many	CSARSSYEQYF	TGCAGTGCTCGCAGCTCCTACGAGCAGTACTTC
TRBV6-2/TRBV6-3	TRBJ2-7	NA	NA	CASTEGTYEQYF	TGTGCCAGCACGGAGGGGACCTACGAGCAGTACTTC
TRBV18	TRBJ1-6	NA	many	CASSPTADNSPLHF	TGTGCCAGCTCACCGACAGCTGATAATTCACCCCTCCACTTT
TRBV20-1	TRBJ1-2	NA	many	CSAAGGLQRDYGYTF	TGCAGTGCTGCCGGAGGACTGCAGAGGGACTATGGCTACACCTTC
TRBV3-1	TRBJ1-2	NA	many	CASSQGGVTGYGYTF	TGTGCCAGCAGCCAAGGAGGGGTAACAGGCTATGGCTACACCTTC
TRBV18	TRBJ1-2	NA	many	CASSRQHYGYTF	TGTGCCAGCTCACGACAGCACTATGGCTACACCTTC
TRBV20-1	TRBJ1-5	NA	many	CSARDSAASNQPQHF	TGCAGTGCTAGAGATTCAGCAGCCAGCAATCAGCCCCAGCATTTT
TRBV28	TRBJ1-1	NA	NA	CASRISGSGRAFF	TGTGCCAGCAGGATATCAGGTTCTGGAAGAGCTTTCTTT
TRBV12-3/TRBV12-4	TRBJ2-1	TRBD2	many	CASSILAGGYNEQFF	TGTGCCAGCAGTATCCTAGCGGGAGGGTACAATGAGCAGTTCTTC
TRBV4-2	TRBJ2-2	NA	many	CASSQEGLNTGELFF	TGTGCCAGCAGCCAAGAAGGACTAAACACCGGGGAGCTGTTTTTT
TRBV20-1	TRBJ1-6	NA	many	CSARAAGSYNSPLHF	TGCAGTGCTAGAGCGGCAGGGTCATATAATTCACCCCTCCACTTT
TRBV11-2	TRBJ2-1	TRBD2	NA	CASSPRLAGGHNEQFF	TGTGCCAGCAGCCCCAGACTAGCGGGGGGTCACAATGAGCAGTTCTTC
TRBV6-5	TRBJ1-6	TRBD1	many	CASSYSRDRDSPLHF	TGTGCCAGCAGTTACTCCCGGGACAGGGATTCACCCCTCCACTTT
TRBV30	TRBJ1-1	NA	many	CAWSARRVAEAFF	TGTGCCTGGAGTGCCCGAAGGGTGGCTGAAGCTTTCTTT
TRBV5-1	TRBJ1-3	NA	many	CASSLDSVSSGNTIYF	TGCGCCAGCAGCTTGGATAGTGTGAGCTCTGGAAACACCATATATTTT
TRBV28	TRBJ1-2	NA	many	CASSLPSLGNYGYTF	TGTGCCAGCAGTTTACCGTCACTAGGTAACTATGGCTACACCTTC
TRBV28	TRBJ2-3	NA	many	CATLSGYSGDTQYF	TGTGCCACCCTTTCAGGGTATAGTGGGGATACGCAGTATTTT
TRBV6-2/TRBV6-3	TRBJ2-1	TRBD2	many	CASSSTGTSGREQFF	TGTGCCAGCAGCTCTACCGGGACTAGCGGACGGGAGCAGTTCTTC
TRBV3-1	TRBJ1-4	NA	few	CASSQSGSNEKLFF	TGTGCCAGCAGCCAATCCGGAAGTAATGAAAAACTGTTTTTT
TRBV6-5	TRBJ1-1	NA	medium-sized	CASSYSGQKRAEAFF	TGTGCCAGCAGTTACTCGGGTCAGAAAAGGGCAGAAGCTTTCTTT
TRBV6-6	TRBJ1-4	NA	medium-sized	CASRELREKLFF	TGTGCCAGCAGAGAGCTACGTGAAAAACTGTTTTTT
TRBV24-1	TRBJ2-2	NA	many	CATSDSLVRGELFF	TGTGCCACCAGTGATTCCCTTGTCCGCGGGGAGCTGTTTTTT
TRBV7-2	TRBJ2-3	TRBD2	many	CASSYGIGGARTDTQYF	TGTGCCAGCAGTTATGGTATCGGGGGGGCCAGGACAGATACGCAGTATTTT
TRBV20-1	TRBJ1-1	TRBD1	many	CSARHIQGGKGEAFF	TGCAGTGCTAGGCATATACAGGGGGGTAAAGGGGAAGCTTTCTTT
TRBV19	TRBJ2-2	NA	many	CASSVPGMGNTGELFF	TGTGCCAGTAGTGTACCAGGGATGGGGAACACCGGGGAGCTGTTTTTT
TRBV3-1	TRBJ2-1	NA	many	CASSLILGTSYNEQFF	TGTGCCAGCAGCCTTATCCTCGGGACCTCCTACAATGAGCAGTTCTTC
TRBV30	TRBJ1-2	TRBD1	medium-sized	CAWLDRQKGYGYTF	TGTGCCTGGTTGGACAGGCAAAAAGGGTATGGCTACACCTTC
TRBV29-1	TRBJ2-7	NA	many	CSVDSREPYEQYF	TGCAGCGTTGATTCCAGGGAGCCCTACGAGCAGTACTTC
TRBV2	TRBJ2-3	TRBD2	many	CASTAGAKDTQYF	TGTGCCAGCACGGCGGGAGCCAAAGATACGCAGTATTTT
TRBV20-1	TRBJ1-3	TRBD1	many	CSASQGAGGNTIYF	TGCAGTGCTAGTCAGGGGGCGGGAGGAAACACCATATATTTT